These T cell receptor beta chains were read from a single sample in a study of beta chain features in type 1 diabetes. Profiling relied on immunoSEQ multiplex PCR, and the TCRdb table lists in-frame clones only, not all of them. The sample lists 150,000 or so clones; roughly 60% were seen once. The specimen was naive CD4+ T cells from blood. These receptors all come from a man aged 30-40 years with type 1 diabetes. CDR3s include the opening cysteine and the closing phenylalanine or tryptophan.

V gene	J gene	CDR3 protein
TRBV9	TRBJ2-1	CASSVGEHNEQFF
TRBV30	TRBJ1-1	CAGSRDLNTEAFF
TRBV7-9	TRBJ2-5	CASSYPGRETQYF
TRBV10-3	TRBJ2-7	CAISDRGTSYEQYF
TRBV30	TRBJ2-7	CAWSPRGGDEQYF
TRBV6-5	TRBJ2-3	CASSYSTDTDTQYF
TRBV21-1	TRBJ2-1	CASSTQGGPFPYNEQFF
TRBV11-2	TRBJ2-3	CASSSRLARTDTQYF
TRBV9	TRBJ2-4	CASSADWKNIQYF
TRBV6-5	TRBJ2-5	CASSYEKAGKETQYF
TRBV30	TRBJ2-7	CAWRKAQGRYEQYF
TRBV7-8	TRBJ2-3	CASSFGPDSTDTQYF
TRBV7-9	TRBJ2-7	CASSLSGQTYEQYF
TRBV7-9	TRBJ2-5	CASSLVGPQETQYF
TRBV9	TRBJ2-7	CASSVELAGPTYEQYF
TRBV29-1	TRBJ2-3	CSVELANTDTQYF
TRBV5-1	TRBJ1-1	CASSTPTGSNTEAFF
TRBV9	TRBJ2-5	CASSTRNSWDTQYF
TRBV5-4	TRBJ1-2	CASSTDSYGYTF
TRBV29-1	TRBJ1-1	CSVRRDGNTEAFF
TRBV2	TRBJ1-2	CASSSTGYGYTF
TRBV29-1	TRBJ2-2	CSVESRDTNTGELFF
TRBV7-9	TRBJ2-3	CASSLVGTGASTDTQYF
TRBV10-3	TRBJ1-1	CAIREGGRENTEAFF
TRBV29-1	TRBJ2-1	CSSRGRNEQFF
TRBV29-1	TRBJ2-1	CSARGRGNEQFF
TRBV29-1	TRBJ2-2	CSTYRNTGELFF
TRBV7-2	TRBJ2-4	CASRGGENIQYF
TRBV15	TRBJ1-2	CATSRAGTGARYGYTF
TRBV10-3	TRBJ2-3	CAISESPAGATDTQYF
TRBV20-1	TRBJ2-5	CSASLGETQYF
TRBV30	TRBJ2-3	CAWSGGQSTDTQYF
TRBV30	TRBJ2-1	CAYTTRGVNEQFF
TRBV29-1	TRBJ2-1	CSGLAGGYPNEQFF
TRBV27	TRBJ2-7	CASSPQGASYEQYF
TRBV2	TRBJ1-5	CASRERGPQPQHF
TRBV25-1	TRBJ1-1	CASSEFEGAGTEAFF
TRBV30	TRBJ2-3	CACPSGGAFSQYF
TRBV28	TRBJ1-4	CASSLNQGGNEKLFF
TRBV4-3	TRBJ2-7	CASSQDDRGGTYEQYF